This T cell receptor (beta chain) stems from a study of shared clonotypes between healthy human individuals. Findings and limits, study-wide: Collection of samples was limited to blood; tissue repertoires likely differ.

TCRdb's table, derived via immunoSEQ multiplex PCR, lists solely in-frame clones and lacks some. The sample has a few million clones, 92% seen once. As to this clone: The antigen remains undetermined.

Sequencing was performed on naive CD4+ T cells from PBMCs. Subset indicated: CD45RA+ positively selected. The source is a man in his late teens or twenties in good health. Some clones in this sample may be carry-over from other donors' samples.

The chain's CDR3 is CAIPTRLAGKNTGELFF. Here the CDR3 DNA reads TGTGCCATCCCGACCCGACTAGCGGGGAAGAACACCGGGGAGCTGTTTTTT. This chain links TRBV7-9 with TRBJ2-2; TRBD2 matches 11 bases. V trimming: 10 bases; J trimming: 1 base; junction bases outside the gene matches: 11. From germline, CDR1 is SEHNR and CDR2 FQNEAQ (reference sequence). This CDR3 is 17 amino acids long.